This is a list of T cell receptor beta chains from one sample in a study of Ad26.COV2.S vaccination and SARS-CoV-2 variants. TCRdb's copy holds only in-frame clones and misses some; the assay was immunoSEQ multiplex PCR. The repertoire includes some 450,000 clones, about 92% of them detected once, and about 4.4% sits in the top ten. Sample: peripheral blood, taken in a trial of Ad26.COV2.S vaccine versus placebo. Source of these receptors: a person between 18 and 60 years old who received the Ad26.COV2.S COVID-19 vaccine or a placebo. CDR3s include the opening cysteine and the closing phenylalanine or tryptophan. Fields, in order: CDR3 DNA, CDR3 protein, J gene, clone size, D gene, V gene. D genes are given only for firm matches. Clone size, where shown, is once, few, many, or a class for clones that have expanded.

cdr3_nt: TGTGCCAGCAGACCTACTACAGGGTTAAGAGGAAACACCGGGGAGCTGTTTTTT
cdr3_aa: CASRPTTGLRGNTGELFF
j_call: TRBJ2-2
clone_size: NA
d_call: NA
v_call: TRBV27

cdr3_nt: TGTGCCAGCAGCCTAGGATCGGTCGACTACGAGCAGTACTTC
cdr3_aa: CASSLGSVDYEQYF
j_call: TRBJ2-7
clone_size: few
d_call: NA
v_call: TRBV6-2/TRBV6-3

cdr3_nt: TGTGCCAGCAACCTTGCAAGGGGCGATGAGCAGTTCTTC
cdr3_aa: CASNLARGDEQFF
j_call: TRBJ2-1
clone_size: NA
d_call: NA
v_call: TRBV6-5

cdr3_nt: TGTGCCAGCAGCTTAGGGGGCTCGGGTACTGAAGCTTTCTTT
cdr3_aa: CASSLGGSGTEAFF
j_call: TRBJ1-1
clone_size: NA
d_call: NA
v_call: TRBV7-9

cdr3_nt: TGCGCCAGCAGCCAAGGGCTAGCGGGCTCCTACGAGCAGTACTTC
cdr3_aa: CASSQGLAGSYEQYF
j_call: TRBJ2-7
clone_size: once
d_call: TRBD2
v_call: TRBV4-3

cdr3_nt: TGTGCCAGCAGTCGTTCTAGCGGGAGCAGGACCAAAAACATTCAGTACTTC
cdr3_aa: CASSRSSGSRTKNIQYF
j_call: TRBJ2-4
clone_size: NA
d_call: TRBD2
v_call: TRBV6-2/TRBV6-3

cdr3_nt: TGTGCCAGCAGTTTATATCCACAGTGGGACAGAGGGTCTGAAGCTTTCTTT
cdr3_aa: CASSLYPQWDRGSEAFF
j_call: TRBJ1-1
clone_size: once
d_call: TRBD1
v_call: TRBV27

cdr3_nt: TGTGCCATCAGCATCGGGACCCCCAATGAGCAGTTCTTC
cdr3_aa: CAISIGTPNEQFF
j_call: TRBJ2-1
clone_size: NA
d_call: NA
v_call: TRBV10-3

cdr3_nt: TGTGCCAGCAGCCCCGTAAGGGAGGGTAACTATGGCTACACCTTC
cdr3_aa: CASSPVREGNYGYTF
j_call: TRBJ1-2
clone_size: NA
d_call: NA
v_call: TRBV7-9

cdr3_nt: TGTGCCGCAAGGGGGGGGCGGTTTAAATCTGAAGCTTTCTTT
cdr3_aa: CAARGGRFKSEAFF
j_call: TRBJ1-1
clone_size: few
d_call: NA
v_call: TRBV6-5

cdr3_nt: TGTGCCAGCAGGCAGCAATCTGGAAACACCATATATTTT
cdr3_aa: CASRQQSGNTIYF
j_call: TRBJ1-3
clone_size: NA
d_call: NA
v_call: TRBV28

cdr3_nt: TGTGCCAGCAGTGATAGCGGGAGGGCCGAGTACACCGGGGAGCTGTTTTTT
cdr3_aa: CASSDSGRAEYTGELFF
j_call: TRBJ2-2
clone_size: NA
d_call: TRBD2
v_call: TRBV2

cdr3_nt: TGCAGCGTTGTTAGTCAGAAAGCCTACGAGCAGTACTTC
cdr3_aa: CSVVSQKAYEQYF
j_call: TRBJ2-7
clone_size: NA
d_call: NA
v_call: TRBV29-1

cdr3_nt: TGTGCCAGCAGACCAACAGGGAGCTCCTACGAGCAGTACTTC
cdr3_aa: CASRPTGSSYEQYF
j_call: TRBJ2-7
clone_size: NA
d_call: NA
v_call: TRBV6-5

cdr3_nt: TGTGCCAGCAGTCTACCCGGACAGAACGAGCAGTACTTC
cdr3_aa: CASSLPGQNEQYF
j_call: TRBJ2-7
clone_size: once
d_call: NA
v_call: TRBV28

cdr3_nt: TGCGCCAGCAGCAGGGCAGGAATGAACACTGAAGCTTTCTTT
cdr3_aa: CASSRAGMNTEAFF
j_call: TRBJ1-1
clone_size: NA
d_call: NA
v_call: TRBV5-1

cdr3_nt: TGTGCCAGCATCCCGACAGGGGGAAAAAACATTCAGTACTTC
cdr3_aa: CASIPTGGKNIQYF
j_call: TRBJ2-4
clone_size: NA
d_call: TRBD1
v_call: TRBV28